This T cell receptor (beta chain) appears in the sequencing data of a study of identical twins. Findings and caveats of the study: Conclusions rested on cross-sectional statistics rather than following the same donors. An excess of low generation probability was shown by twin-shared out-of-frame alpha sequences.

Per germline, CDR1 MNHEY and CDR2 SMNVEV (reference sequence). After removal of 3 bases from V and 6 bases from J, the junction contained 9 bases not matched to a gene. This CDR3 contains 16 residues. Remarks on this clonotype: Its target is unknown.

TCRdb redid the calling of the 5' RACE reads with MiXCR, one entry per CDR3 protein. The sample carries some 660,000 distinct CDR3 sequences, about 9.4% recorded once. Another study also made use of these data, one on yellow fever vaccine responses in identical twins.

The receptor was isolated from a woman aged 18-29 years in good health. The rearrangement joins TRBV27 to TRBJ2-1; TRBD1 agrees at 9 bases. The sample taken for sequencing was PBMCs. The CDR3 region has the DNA TGTGCCAGCAGTTTTGAGGGACAGGGCCCCAGCAATGAGCAGTTCTTC. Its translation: CASSFEGQGPSNEQFF.